This TCR beta chain was sequenced in a study of esophageal squamous cell carcinoma under preoperative chemotherapy. Study results and limitations: Paclitaxel-nedaplatin therapy caused immediate, substantial clonotype frequency changes. After chemotherapy, TCR diversity rose significantly in peripheral T cells but not in tumor-infiltrating lymphocytes.

To note about this clonotype: Its target is unknown.

The CDR3 consists of 15 residues. Germline CDR1 is MNHEY and CDR2 is SMNVEV (reference sequence). V gave up 7 bases and J gave up 5 bases; unmatched junction bases: 11. Indicated time point: after preoperative PTX-NDP chemotherapy. Preoperative chemotherapy with paclitaxel-nedaplatin was given to patients before surgery. TCRdb fed the PCR reads into MiXCR, producing one record per CDR3 protein. The data show some 30,000 distinct CDR3 sequences, less than 65% seen once. This receptor was obtained from a human donor with esophageal squamous cell carcinoma. The donor label of this sample is uncertain. The V gene is TRBV27, the J gene TRBJ2-4, with 7 bases fitting TRBD2. Sampling was carried out from a patient given preoperative chemotherapy. CDR3 nucleotides: TGTGCCAGCAACCGAAATGGGGGAGGGGAAAACATTCAGTACTTC. Its translation is CASNRNGGGENIQYF.